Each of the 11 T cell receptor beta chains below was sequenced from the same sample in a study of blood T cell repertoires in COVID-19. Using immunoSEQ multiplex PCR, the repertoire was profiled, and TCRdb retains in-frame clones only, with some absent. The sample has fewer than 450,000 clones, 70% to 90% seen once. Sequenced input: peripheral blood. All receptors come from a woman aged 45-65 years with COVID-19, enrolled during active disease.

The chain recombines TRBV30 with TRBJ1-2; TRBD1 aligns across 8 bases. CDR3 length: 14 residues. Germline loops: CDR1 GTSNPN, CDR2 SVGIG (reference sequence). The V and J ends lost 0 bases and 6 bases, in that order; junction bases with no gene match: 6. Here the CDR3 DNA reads TGTGCCTGGAGTGTGGGCAGGGGGCATGATGGCTACACCTTC. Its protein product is CAWSVGRGHDGYTF.

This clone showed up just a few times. CDR3 sequence (DNA): TGTGCCAGTAGTACGTACAGGTACGGAGGCTACACCTTC. Its protein is CASSTYRYGGYTF. The chain recombines TRBV19 with TRBJ1-2; perhaps TRBD1 as D (5 bases). The V and J ends lost 4 bases and 8 bases respectively, with 14 bases between them. The CDR3 totals 13 residues. Germline V CDR1 and CDR2: LNHDA, SQIVND (reference sequence).

The CDR3 region is CASSKRRATNEKLFF. DNA of the CDR3: TGTGCCAGCAGCAAGAGGCGTGCAACTAATGAAAAACTGTTTTTT. V usage is TRBV7-8 and J usage is TRBJ1-4; the D is unclear. Germline V gene data show CDR1 as SGHVS and CDR2 as FQNEAQ. The CDR3 sequence is 15 residues long. Between the trimmed V and J ends, which lost 5 bases and 0 bases, there was a span of 10 bases.

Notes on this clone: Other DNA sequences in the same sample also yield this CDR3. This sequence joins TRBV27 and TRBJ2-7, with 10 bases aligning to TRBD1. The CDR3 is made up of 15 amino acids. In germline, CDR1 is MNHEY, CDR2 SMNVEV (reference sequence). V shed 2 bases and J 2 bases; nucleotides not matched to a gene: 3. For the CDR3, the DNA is TGTGCCAGCAGTTTAAAAGGGACAGGGGCCTACGAGCAGTACTTC. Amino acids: CASSLKGTGAYEQYF.

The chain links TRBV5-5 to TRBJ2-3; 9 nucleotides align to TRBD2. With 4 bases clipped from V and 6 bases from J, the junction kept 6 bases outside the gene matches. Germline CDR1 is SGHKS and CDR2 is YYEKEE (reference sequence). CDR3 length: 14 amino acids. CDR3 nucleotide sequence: TGTGCCAGCAGCGCGCGGGGGGGCGTCGATACGCAGTATTTT. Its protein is CASSARGGVDTQYF.

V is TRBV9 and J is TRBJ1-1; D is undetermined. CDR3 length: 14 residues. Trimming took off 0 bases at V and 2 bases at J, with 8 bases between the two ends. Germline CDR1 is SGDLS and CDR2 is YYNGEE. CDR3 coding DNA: TGTGCCAGCAGCGTAGAAATGGCCAACACTGAAGCTTTCTTT. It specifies CASSVEMANTEAFF.

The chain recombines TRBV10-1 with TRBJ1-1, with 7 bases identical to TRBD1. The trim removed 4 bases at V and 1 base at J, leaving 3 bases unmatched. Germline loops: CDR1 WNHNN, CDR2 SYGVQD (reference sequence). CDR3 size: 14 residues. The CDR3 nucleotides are TGCGCCAGCAGTGGTGGACAGGCGAACACTGAAGCTTTCTTT. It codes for CASSGGQANTEAFF.

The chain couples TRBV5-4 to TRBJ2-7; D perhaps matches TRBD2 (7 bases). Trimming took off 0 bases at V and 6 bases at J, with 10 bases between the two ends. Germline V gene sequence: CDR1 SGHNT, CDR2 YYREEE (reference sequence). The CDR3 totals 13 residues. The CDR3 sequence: CASSLVGGLEQYF. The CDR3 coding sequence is TGTGCCAGCAGCTTGGTGGGGGGGCTCGAGCAGTACTTC.

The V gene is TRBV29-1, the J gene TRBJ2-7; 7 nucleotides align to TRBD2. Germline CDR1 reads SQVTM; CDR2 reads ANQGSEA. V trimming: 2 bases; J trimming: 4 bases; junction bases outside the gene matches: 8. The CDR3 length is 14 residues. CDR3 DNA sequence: TGCAGCGTTGAACTGGGTGGGAGGGCATACGAGCAGTACTTC. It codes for CSVELGGRAYEQYF.

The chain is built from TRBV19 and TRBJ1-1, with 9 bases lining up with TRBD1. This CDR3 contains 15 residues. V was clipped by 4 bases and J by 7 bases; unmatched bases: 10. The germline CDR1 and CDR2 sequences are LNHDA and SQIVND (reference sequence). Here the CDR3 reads CASSTGTGSSSEAFF. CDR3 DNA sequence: TGTGCCAGTAGTACAGGGACAGGGTCGTCCAGTGAAGCTTTCTTT.

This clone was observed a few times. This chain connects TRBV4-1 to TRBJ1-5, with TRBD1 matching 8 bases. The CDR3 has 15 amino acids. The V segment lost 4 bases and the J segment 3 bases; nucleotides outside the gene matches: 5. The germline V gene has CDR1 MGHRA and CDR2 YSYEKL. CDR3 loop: CASSPPTGANQPQHF. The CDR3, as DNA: TGCGCCAGCAGCCCGCCGACAGGGGCCAATCAGCCCCAGCATTTT.